These 15 T cell receptor beta chains originate from one sample sequenced in a study of shared clonotypes between healthy human individuals. The data were produced by immunoSEQ multiplex PCR, yet TCRdb's version contains in-frame clones alone and is incomplete. This sample has about 2.3 million clones, with approximately 95% found just once. The specimen sequenced was naive CD4+ T cells from PBMCs. Described subset: CD45RA+ positively selected. The receptors originated from a young man in good health. Some clones in this sample may be carry-over from other donors' samples.

This chain joins TRBV19 and TRBJ1-2, with 12 nucleotides matching TRBD1. The CDR3 extends over 17 amino acids. Germline-derived CDR1 and CDR2 are LNHDA and SQIVND (reference sequence). Germline trimming cut 4 bases from V and 5 bases from J; bases unmatched to any gene: 11. This chain's CDR3 is CASSKPGQGARGYGYTF. The CDR3 DNA is TGTGCCAGTAGTAAACCGGGACAGGGGGCGCGAGGGTATGGCTACACCTTC.

The chain links TRBV27 to TRBJ1-5; perhaps TRBD1 as D (6 bases). The germline V gene encodes CDR1 MNHEY and CDR2 SMNVEV (reference sequence). This CDR3 spans 15 amino acids. Trimming removed 3 bases at V and 5 bases at J, with 14 bases between. The CDR3 protein is CASSLQGRFYQPQHF. In nucleotides, the CDR3 is TGTGCCAGCAGTTTGCAGGGGAGGTTTTATCAGCCCCAGCATTTT.

The chain uses TRBV4-2 and TRBJ2-7, with 9 positions matching TRBD2. The V segment lost 0 bases and the J segment 2 bases; nucleotides outside the gene matches: 5. CDR3 size: 16 residues. Germline loops: CDR1 LGHNA, CDR2 YNFKEQ. The CDR3 DNA follows: TGTGCCAGCAGCCAAGATCTGGCTAGCGGGGCCTACGAGCAGTACTTC. It encodes CASSQDLASGAYEQYF.

The chain has TRBV6-5 and TRBJ2-2; D uncertain. This CDR3 has 13 amino acids. Germline-derived CDR1 and CDR2 are MNHEY and SVGAGI. The germline V and J ends were trimmed by 5 bases and 1 base, with 5 bases remaining between them. DNA of the CDR3: TGTGCCAGCAGTACGCGGAACACCGGGGAGCTGTTTTTT. Its translation is CASSTRNTGELFF.

The chain carries TRBV5-1 and TRBJ1-4; no clear D. The CDR3 loop spans 16 amino acids. Trimming pared 6 bases from V and 0 bases from J, leaving 15 bases between. Per germline, CDR1 SGHRS and CDR2 YFSETQ. CDR3 protein: CASTQSNVATNEKLFF. DNA for the CDR3: TGCGCCAGCACCCAATCCAACGTAGCAACTAATGAAAAACTGTTTTTT.

The chain carries TRBV5-1 and TRBJ1-2; a possible D gene is TRBD1 (5 bases). V gave up 2 bases and J gave up 6 bases, with 11 bases separating them. CDR3 size: 13 residues. From germline, CDR1 is SGHRS and CDR2 YFSETQ. CDR3 region: CASSFQRGDGYTF. Written as DNA, the CDR3 is TGCGCCAGCAGCTTCCAGAGGGGAGATGGCTACACCTTC.

This clone was recorded only once. The chain joins TRBV7-3 to TRBJ2-1; D ambiguous. CDR1 is SGHTA, CDR2 FQGTGA, per germline. The CDR3 length is 16 residues. The ends were cut back, 2 bases at V and 1 base at J, with 12 bases in the middle. CDR3 nucleotide sequence: TGTGCCAGCAGCTTATTTAAGAGTCCGTCCTACAATGAGCAGTTCTTC. It encodes CASSLFKSPSYNEQFF.

This clone was seen a few times. The V gene is TRBV28, the J gene TRBJ1-1; weak D call: TRBD1 (6 bases). Germline V gives CDR1 MDHEN, CDR2 SYDVKM. The ends were cut back, 7 bases at V and 6 bases at J, with 12 bases in the middle. This CDR3 is built from 12 residues. The CDR3 sequence: CASTRGMAEAFF. For the CDR3, the DNA is TGTGCCAGCACGAGGGGGATGGCTGAAGCTTTCTTT.

The chain uses TRBV27 and TRBJ2-7, with D hard to call. Trimming cost V 8 bases and J 3 bases, with 17 bases left between them. CDR1 and CDR2 (germline): MNHEY, SMNVEV (reference sequence). The CDR3 contains 14 residues. The CDR3 DNA follows: TGTGCCAGCTCAAGGGCCAACCTTCTCTACGAGCAGTACTTC. Its protein is CASSRANLLYEQYF.

J is TRBJ2-4 and V is TRBV5-1; D perhaps matches TRBD1 (6 bases). CDR3 length: 14 residues. V was trimmed by 1 base and J by 7 bases, leaving 12 bases between them. The germline gives CDR1 SGHRS, CDR2 YFSETQ. CDR3 amino acids: CASSLQGQGNIQYF. The CDR3 DNA follows: TGCGCCAGCAGCTTGCAGGGTCAGGGGAACATTCAGTACTTC. Full variable domain (missing parts from reference TRBV5-1 and TRBJ2-4): KAGVTQTPRYLIKTRGQQVTLSCSPISGHRSVSWYQQTPGQGLQFLFEYFSETQRNKGNFPGRFSGRQFSNSRSEMNVSTLELGDSALYLCASSLQGQGNIQYFGAGTRLSVL.

A word on this clone: Other DNA sequences within the sample encode an identical CDR3. This rearrangement joins TRBV10-3 to TRBJ2-5; no definite D call. The CDR3 length is 11 residues. Trimming pared 3 bases from V and 4 bases from J, leaving 3 bases between. From germline, CDR1 is ENHRY and CDR2 SYGVKD. The CDR3, as DNA: TGTGCCATCAGTGAAGGAGAGACCCAGTACTTC. Translation: CAISEGETQYF.

Turning to this clone: The sample has other DNA sequences that encode this CDR3 too. This chain links TRBV5-4 with TRBJ2-1, with a possible D match to TRBD2 (5 bases). Trimming shortened V by 2 bases and J by 4 bases, and 7 bases separated the two germline ends. The CDR3 has 13 amino acids. Germline V lookup: CDR1 SGHNT, CDR2 YYREEE (reference sequence). The CDR3 here is CASSFTSYNEQFF. The DNA for the CDR3 is TGTGCCAGCAGCTTCACTAGTTACAATGAGCAGTTCTTC.

The CDR3 protein is CATSRDGTGKNIQYF. DNA for the CDR3: TGTGCCACCAGCAGGGACGGGACAGGGAAAAACATTCAGTACTTC. The V gene is TRBV15, the J gene TRBJ2-4; 9 bases match TRBD1. V lost 3 bases to trimming and J lost 4 bases; unmatched junction nucleotides: 4. Germline V gene sequence: CDR1 LNHNV, CDR2 YYDKDF (reference sequence). The CDR3 is made up of 15 amino acids.

This clone was counted a single time. The CDR3 here is CASRTGTGGYQPQHF. The CDR3, as DNA: TGTGCCAGCAGGACCGGGACAGGGGGCTATCAGCCCCAGCATTTT. The J gene is TRBJ1-5, the V gene TRBV28; 12 positions agree with TRBD1. In germline, CDR1 is MDHEN, CDR2 SYDVKM. V shed 6 bases and J 5 bases; nucleotides not matched to a gene: 5. This CDR3 has 15 residues.

This clone occurred once. The rearrangement uses TRBV7-9 and TRBJ2-7; 8 bases fit TRBD2. The CDR3 runs to 13 residues. V was pared by 5 bases and J by 4 bases, with 4 bases of the junction left unmatched. CDR1 and CDR2 from the germline V gene are SEHNR and FQNEAQ (reference sequence). CDR3 loop: CASSNPSGYEQYF. In DNA, the CDR3 is TGTGCCAGCAGCAACCCTAGCGGGTACGAGCAGTACTTC. Together with reference TRBV7-9 and TRBJ2-7, the CDR3 gives the full variable domain: DTGVSQNPRHKITKRGQNVTFRCDPISEHNRLYWYRQTLGQGPEFLTYFQNEAQLEKSRLLSDRFSAERPKGSFSTLEIQRTEQGDSAMYLCASSNPSGYEQYFGPGTRLTVT.